A single sample gave rise to the 27 T cell receptor beta chains below, sequenced in a study of CD8 T cells in ankylosing spondylitis. What these receptors recognize is not known. Study-level findings and limits: A TCR beta motif of fewer than ten highly homologous variants seemed to mark ankylosing spondylitis blood.

Each CDR3 protein gets one entry after TCRdb re-called the 5' RACE reads with MiXCR. Here the sample spans hundreds of thousands of distinct CDR3 sequences, approximately 12% being singletons. Sequencing was carried out using blood, either unsorted or a sorted T cell fraction (not recorded which). The receptor source for this set is a male donor with ankylosing spondylitis.

A few counts support this clonotype. The gene calls are TRBV20-1 and TRBJ1-4; D is uncertain. V was pared by 3 bases and J by 4 bases, with 9 bases between. The germline CDR1 and CDR2 sequences are DFQATT and SNEGSKA (reference sequence). The CDR3 sequence is 13 residues long. The CDR3 nucleotides are TGCAGTGCTAGGGTACAGATTAATGAAAAACTGTTTTTT. Translation: CSARVQINEKLFF.

This clonotype was seen ten or more times. The CDR3 protein is CATKGQVLSYEQYF. DNA of the CDR3: TGTGCCACAAAGGGGCAAGTCCTATCCTACGAGCAGTACTTC. The rearrangement joins TRBV28 to TRBJ2-7, with D possibly matching TRBD1 (5 bases). Trimming cost V 10 bases and J 1 base, with 17 bases left between them. This CDR3 comprises 14 residues. Germline V gene sequence: CDR1 MDHEN, CDR2 SYDVKM.

The chain recombines TRBV12-1 with TRBJ2-3; the D call TRBD1 from the table was never checked on the DNA. TRBV12-1 counts as a pseudogene. The CDR3 is 14 amino acids. The CDR3 loop is CASSFQGARDTQYF. The CDR3 region has the DNA TGTGCCAGCAGCTTTCAGGGGGCTAGAGATACGCAGTATTTT.

This clonotype was found a few times. J is TRBJ2-2 and V is TRBV20-1; D is ambiguous. Trimming pared 1 base from V and 5 bases from J, leaving 11 bases between. The CDR3 is made up of 14 amino acids. CDR1 and CDR2 (germline): DFQATT, SNEGSKA (reference sequence). CDR3 coding DNA: TGCAGTGCTAGAGCCCCTCTAGTTACCGGGGAGCTGTTTTTT. Its translation is CSARAPLVTGELFF.

This chain connects TRBV6-2 or TRBV6-3 to TRBJ2-5; 12 nucleotides align to TRBD1. This CDR3 region has 17 residues. The V segment lost 2 bases and the J segment 5 bases; nucleotides outside the gene matches: 9. Per germline, CDR1 MNHEY and CDR2 SVGEGT. DNA for the CDR3: TGTGCCAGCAGTTACCGCTTCGGGACAGGGGGCCGTGAGACCCAGTACTTC. It codes for CASSYRFGTGGRETQYF.

This chain uses TRBV11-3 with TRBJ2-1; a possible D gene is TRBD1 (5 bases). CDR3 length equals 14 residues. V was cut by 5 bases and J by 7 bases, with 15 bases left in between. Germline CDR1 is SGHNT and CDR2 is YENEEA. The CDR3 reads CASSPTGPGNEQFF. The CDR3 nucleotides read TGTGCCAGCAGCCCAACAGGCCCCGGGAATGAGCAGTTCTTC.

This clonotype has just a few counts. The chain uses TRBV20-1 and TRBJ1-4; no clear D gene. The CDR3 totals 13 residues. Germline V gives CDR1 DFQATT, CDR2 SNEGSKA (reference sequence). V gave up 3 bases and J gave up 2 bases, with 7 bases separating them. The CDR3 loop is CSARAGTNEKLFF. CDR3 coding DNA: TGCAGTGCTAGGGCAGGCACTAATGAAAAACTGTTTTTT.

This chain connects TRBV20-1 to TRBJ1-5; 7 bases line up with TRBD1. There are 15 residues in the CDR3. Per germline, CDR1 DFQATT and CDR2 SNEGSKA (reference sequence). V shed 3 bases, J shed 1 base, and the junction held 6 bases outside the gene matches. CDR3 in DNA: TGCAGTGCTAGGTCAGGGGGGGGAAGCAATCAGCCCCAGCATTTT. Translated, it gives CSARSGGGSNQPQHF.

This chain joins TRBV28 and TRBJ2-3; TRBD2 aligns across 10 bases. The trim removed 7 bases at V and 4 bases at J, leaving 2 bases unmatched. Germline CDR1 reads MDHEN; CDR2 reads SYDVKM. This CDR3 is built from 13 residues. The CDR3 region has the DNA TGTGCCAGCACGCTAGCGGGAGCAGATACGCAGTATTTT. This codes for CASTLAGADTQYF. Full variable domain (remainder filled in from reference TRBV28 and TRBJ2-3): DVKVTQSSRYLVKRTGEKVFLECVQDMDHENMFWYRQDPGLGLRLIYFSYDVKMKEKGDIPEGYSVSREKKERFSLILESASTNQTSMYLCASTLAGADTQYFGPGTRLTVL.

This clonotype was seen ten or more times. This chain uses TRBV7-2 with TRBJ1-4; D remains ambiguous. In germline, CDR1 is SGHTA, CDR2 FQGNSA. Between the trimmed V and J ends, which lost 3 bases and 3 bases, there was a span of 5 bases. The CDR3 consists of 13 residues. The CDR3 DNA follows: TGTGCCAGCAGCTTCATTTCTAATGAAAAACTGTTTTTT. It encodes CASSFISNEKLFF. The variable domain in full, with the rest retrieved from reference TRBV7-2 and TRBJ1-4, is GAGVSQSPSNKVTEKGKDVELRCDPISGHTALYWYRQSLGQGLEFLIYFQGNSAPDKSGLPSDRFSAERTGGSVSTLTIQRTQQEDSAVYLCASSFISNEKLFFGSGTQLSVL.

Remarks on this clonotype: An end of the junction differs from the germline gene, which may be a read error. This chain connects TRBV6-6 to TRBJ1-1; TRBD1 aligns across 7 bases. The CDR3 totals 12 residues. CDR1 and CDR2 (germline): MNHNY, SVGAGI (reference sequence). The CDR3 DNA follows: TGTGCCAGCAGTTCCGGGACAGCCGAAGTTTTCTTT. It encodes CASSSGTAEVFF.

In this sample, this clonotype turned up a few times. V is TRBV5-8 and J is TRBJ2-5, with D hard to call. The V gene lost 2 bases and the J gene lost 2 bases, with 16 bases spanning the gap. The CDR3 has 16 residues. Germline V gene data show CDR1 as SGHTS and CDR2 as YDEGEE. The CDR3 loop reads CASSLGFRRDQETQYF. DNA for the CDR3: TGTGCCAGCAGCTTAGGGTTCCGACGAGATCAAGAGACCCAGTACTTC.

This chain joins TRBV7-2 and TRBJ2-5, with 7 nucleotides matching TRBD1. The CDR3 contains 14 residues. V lost 6 bases, J lost 2 bases, and 6 bases stayed unmatched. CDR1 is SGHTA and CDR2 is FQGNSA in the germline V gene. The CDR3 nucleotides are TGTGCCAGCAGAACCGGGACAGAACAAGAGACCCAGTACTTC. Translation gives CASRTGTEQETQYF.

The chain employs TRBV4-3 and TRBJ1-6, with 8 bases aligning to TRBD1. Trimming took 0 bases from V and 10 from J; bases not matched to a gene: 8. Germline CDR1 LGHNA, CDR2 YSLEER. CDR3 length: 16 amino acids. CDR3 bases: TGCGCCAGCAGCCAAGATGGGGGACAGGAAAAATCACCCCTCCACTTT. The encoded protein is CASSQDGGQEKSPLHF.

This clonotype was counted only a few times. The rearrangement joins TRBV21-1 to TRBJ2-2; the D call in the table, TRBD2, was not verified against the DNA. TRBV21-1 is reported as a pseudogene. This CDR3 is 22 amino acids long. The CDR3 loop reads CASSKGTYSSDPLGPNTGELFF. In nucleotides, the CDR3 is TGTGCCAGCAGCAAAGGCACCTACTCTAGTGACCCTCTTGGGCCGAACACCGGGGAGCTGTTTTTT.

The gene calls are TRBV24-1 and TRBJ2-1; the match to TRBD1 covers 7 bases. Germline V gene sequence: CDR1 KGHDR, CDR2 SFDVKD. Losses at the gene ends were 0 bases for V and 10 bases for J; bases not matched to a gene: 8. CDR3 length: 15 residues. This CDR3 reads CATSDLGRGSEEQFF. The DNA for the CDR3 is TGTGCCACCAGTGATTTGGGCAGGGGGTCAGAGGAGCAGTTCTTC.

This clonotype has a handful of counts. V usage is TRBV30 and J usage is TRBJ1-2; the match to TRBD1 covers 7 bases. Trimming took 0 bases from V and 4 from J; bases not matched to a gene: 11. The CDR3 is 16 residues long. CDR1 and CDR2 (germline): GTSNPN, SVGIG (reference sequence). The CDR3 region is CAWSVRGQAAIYGYTF. Here the CDR3 DNA reads TGTGCCTGGAGTGTTAGAGGACAGGCAGCAATCTATGGCTACACCTTC.

In its sample, this clonotype was seen a few times. CDR3 DNA sequence: TGCAGTGCCCGGGGGAGGGAGAGGGGGCAGTACTTC. It translates to CSARGRERGQYF. The chain uses TRBV20-1 and TRBJ2-7, with 7 bases lining up with TRBD2. The CDR3 is 12 residues long. V lost 6 bases and J lost 9; bases outside the gene matches: 11. The germline gives CDR1 DFQATT, CDR2 SNEGSKA (reference sequence).

This clonotype was recorded at least ten times. The chain uses TRBV20-1 and TRBJ2-1, with D uncertain. Trimming left V 1 base short and J 2 bases short, with 9 bases between. The CDR3 is made up of 14 amino acids. Germline CDR1 is DFQATT and CDR2 is SNEGSKA (reference sequence). CDR3 coding DNA: TGCAGTGCTAGAGGCGATATAACCTACAATGAGCAGTTCTTC. It yields the protein CSARGDITYNEQFF.

This clonotype was detected only a few times. The chain carries TRBV27 and TRBJ1-6; 8 bases are shared with TRBD1. CDR3 length: 15 residues. Looked up from germline, CDR1 is MNHEY and CDR2 is SMNVEV (reference sequence). V was pared by 5 bases and J by 8 bases, with 8 bases of the junction left unmatched. The CDR3 region is CASSTKTGVDSPLHF. The CDR3 DNA sequence: TGTGCCAGCAGTACAAAGACAGGGGTCGATTCACCCCTCCACTTT.

This clonotype was seen ten or more times. This sequence joins TRBV29-1 and TRBJ1-2; 11 nucleotides agree with TRBD1. This CDR3 contains 13 residues. V gave up 6 bases and J gave up 7 bases; unmatched junction bases: 7. From germline, CDR1 is SQVTM and CDR2 ANQGSEA. CDR3 amino acids: CSVEGQGVAGYTF. As DNA, the CDR3 is TGCAGCGTCGAGGGACAGGGGGTTGCTGGCTACACCTTC.

The V call is TRBV15, the J call TRBJ1-6, with no clear D. CDR3 size: 15 residues. The V end was cut by 0 bases, the J end by 6 bases, with 9 bases between. Germline CDR1 reads LNHNV; CDR2 reads YYDKDF (reference sequence). This CDR3 is CATSRDGDSNSPLHF. The DNA of the CDR3 is TGTGCCACCAGCAGAGATGGGGATAGTAATTCACCCCTCCACTTT.

The rearrangement links TRBV4-3 to TRBJ2-1; TRBD2 matches at 7 bases. Trimming took 1 base from V and 8 from J; bases not matched to a gene: 17. This CDR3 has 18 residues. The V gene's germline CDR1 is LGHNA and CDR2 YSLEER. For the CDR3, the DNA is TGCGCCAGCAGCCAAGCGCCCCCCGGTAGCGGGTTCACCCATGAGCAGTTCTTC. Translated, it gives CASSQAPPGSGFTHEQFF.

The rearrangement links TRBV9 to TRBJ2-3; the D gene is possibly TRBD2 (7 bases). Germline CDR1 is SGDLS and CDR2 is YYNGEE. CDR3 length: 16 residues. The germline V and J ends were trimmed by 4 bases and 4 bases, with 19 bases remaining between them. DNA for the CDR3: TGTGCCAGCAGCCGTCTAAGCGGGACAAGCTCAGATACGCAGTATTTT. Encoded protein: CASSRLSGTSSDTQYF.

The V and J genes are TRBV6-1 and TRBJ1-5; D uncertain. The germline V gene encodes CDR1 MNHNS and CDR2 SASEGT. The V gene lost 5 bases and the J gene lost 1 base, with 6 bases spanning the gap. The CDR3 is 13 amino acids. The CDR3 loop is CASSKGSNQPQHF. CDR3 bases: TGTGCCAGCAGTAAGGGAAGCAATCAGCCCCAGCATTTT.

This clonotype was observed a handful of times. The chain couples TRBV20-1 to TRBJ2-7, with 7 bases lining up with TRBD2. The CDR3 is 13 residues long. The V gene's germline CDR1 is DFQATT and CDR2 SNEGSKA (reference sequence). V was clipped by 7 bases and J by 0 bases; unmatched bases: 6. CDR3 nucleotides: TGCAGTGTGGGCGGGAGAGGCTCCTACGAGCAGTACTTC. Translation: CSVGGRGSYEQYF.

This clonotype was picked up many times. The CDR3 DNA is TGCGCCAGCAGCTTACGTGGCGGCGGTGAAGCTTTCTTT. As protein: CASSLRGGGEAFF. This sequence joins TRBV5-1 and TRBJ1-1, with D uncertain. CDR1 is SGHRS, CDR2 YFSETQ, per germline. The CDR3 runs 13 residues. The V end was cut by 2 bases, the J end by 7 bases, with 12 bases between.